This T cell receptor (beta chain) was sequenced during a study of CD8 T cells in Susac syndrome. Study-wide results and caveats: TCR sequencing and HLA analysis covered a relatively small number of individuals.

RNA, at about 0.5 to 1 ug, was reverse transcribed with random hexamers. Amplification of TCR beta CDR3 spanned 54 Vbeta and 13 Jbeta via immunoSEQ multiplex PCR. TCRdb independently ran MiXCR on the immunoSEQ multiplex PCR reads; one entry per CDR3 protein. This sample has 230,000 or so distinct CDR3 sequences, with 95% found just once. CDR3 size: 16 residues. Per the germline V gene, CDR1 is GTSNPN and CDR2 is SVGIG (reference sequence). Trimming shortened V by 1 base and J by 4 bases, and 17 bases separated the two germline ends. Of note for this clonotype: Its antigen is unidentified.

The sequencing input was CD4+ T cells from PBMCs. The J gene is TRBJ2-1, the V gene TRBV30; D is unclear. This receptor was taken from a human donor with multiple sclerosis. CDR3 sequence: CAWSARSAFHYNEQFF. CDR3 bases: TGTGCCTGGAGTGCCAGGAGCGCATTTCATTACAATGAGCAGTTCTTC.